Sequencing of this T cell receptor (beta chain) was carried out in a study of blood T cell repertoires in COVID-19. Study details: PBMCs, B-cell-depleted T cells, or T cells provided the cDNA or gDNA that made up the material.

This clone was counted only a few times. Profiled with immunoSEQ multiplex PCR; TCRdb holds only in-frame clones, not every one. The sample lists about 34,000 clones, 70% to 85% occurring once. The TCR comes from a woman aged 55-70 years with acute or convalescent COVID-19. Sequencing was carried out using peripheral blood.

CDR3 sequence (DNA): TGTGCCAGCAGCCAAACAGGGCGTAGCTCCTACGAGCAGTACTTC. This sequence encodes CASSQTGRSSYEQYF. The V call is TRBV7-6, the J call TRBJ2-7; maybe TRBD1 (6 bases). The CDR3 consists of 15 residues. The germline V and J ends were trimmed by 5 bases and 0 bases, with 14 bases remaining between them. Germline V CDR1 and CDR2: SGHVS, FNYEAQ.